Listed here are 18 T cell receptor beta chains from one sample, sequenced in a study of cytomegalovirus exposure and HLA in healthy donors. Vbeta (60) and Jbeta (13) primers were used in the PCR. Libraries were prepared by immunoSEQ multiplex PCR; TCRdb keeps only in-frame clonotypes and omits some of them. The table lists 250,000 to 300,000 clones, approximately 84% of them singletons. Sequencing used PBMCs. The receptors here all came from a woman aged 40 to 50 in good health and CMV-seropositive.

The chain has TRBV19 and TRBJ2-7, with 16 bases fitting TRBD2. V was clipped by 3 bases and J by 0 bases; unmatched bases: 8. The CDR3 loop spans 19 amino acids. From germline, CDR1 is LNHDA and CDR2 SQIVND (reference sequence). The CDR3, as DNA: TGTGCCAGTAGTATCGCGGGACTAGCGGGAGGGGCGAGCTCCTACGAGCAGTACTTC. Amino acids: CASSIAGLAGGASSYEQYF.

A word on this clone: The limits of the CDR3 on the DNA are not certain, so only TCRdb's listed CDR3 is given. The V and J genes are TRBV7-9 and TRBJ1-3; the table's D call, TRBD1, was not checked against the DNA. Per germline, CDR1 SEHNR and CDR2 FQNEAQ (reference sequence). The CDR3 sequence runs 13 residues, both termini included. CDR3 in amino acids: CASSLVGQGANTF.

This clone has only a few counts. This chain joins TRBV7-2 and TRBJ2-3, with 13 bases that match TRBD2. CDR3 size: 15 residues. The germline gives CDR1 SGHTA, CDR2 FQGNSA. V lost 5 bases, J lost 6 bases, and 5 bases stayed unmatched. CDR3 residues: CASSQGLAGADTQYF. Written as DNA, the CDR3 is TGTGCCAGCAGCCAAGGACTAGCGGGAGCCGATACGCAGTATTTT.

The chain couples TRBV7-2 to TRBJ2-3; 15 bases agree with TRBD2. Germline loops: CDR1 SGHTA, CDR2 FQGNSA. J lost 4 bases, V lost 0 bases, and 5 bases had no gene match. The CDR3 consists of 18 residues. The CDR3 DNA is TGTGCCAGCAGCTTAGCGAGGACTAGCGGGAGGGCAGCAGATACGCAGTATTTT. Its translation is CASSLARTSGRAADTQYF.

CDR3 amino acids: CASRDGLAGTDTQYF. CDR3 in DNA: TGTGCCAGCAGGGACGGACTAGCGGGCACAGATACGCAGTATTTT. V gene TRBV2 combines with J gene TRBJ2-3; 10 nucleotides agree with TRBD2. The CDR3 is 15 amino acids. J lost 1 base, V lost 6 bases, and 4 bases had no gene match. Germline V gives CDR1 SNHLY, CDR2 FYNNEI.

This chain uses TRBV9 with TRBJ2-3; D may be TRBD2 (6 bases). V was pared by 3 bases and J by 4 bases, with 30 bases between. This CDR3 spans 20 amino acids. The germline gives CDR1 SGDLS, CDR2 YYNGEE. The CDR3 here is CASSAGRGSGPIIYSDTQYF. CDR3 in DNA: TGTGCCAGCAGCGCCGGGCGGGGCTCGGGGCCGATAATCTATTCAGATACGCAGTATTTT.

This clone showed up just a few times. The gene calls are TRBV28 and TRBJ2-3; 7 positions match TRBD1. CDR3 length: 16 residues. The V gene's germline CDR1 is MDHEN and CDR2 SYDVKM. V trimming: 6 bases; J trimming: 0 bases; junction bases outside the gene matches: 9. DNA of the CDR3: TGTGCCAGCAGGGGAGAGGACAGGATAAGCACAGATACGCAGTATTTT. Residues: CASRGEDRISTDTQYF. Full variable domain (remainder filled in from reference TRBV28 and TRBJ2-3): DVKVTQSSRYLVKRTGEKVFLECVQDMDHENMFWYRQDPGLGLRLIYFSYDVKMKEKGDIPEGYSVSREKKERFSLILESASTNQTSMYLCASRGEDRISTDTQYFGPGTRLTVL.

The chain couples TRBV19 to TRBJ2-7; 7 bases agree with TRBD2. After removal of 3 bases from V and 2 bases from J, the junction contained 10 bases not matched to a gene. Per germline, CDR1 LNHDA and CDR2 SQIVND (reference sequence). CDR3 length: 16 amino acids. The CDR3 DNA reads TGTGCCAGTAGTATGGGCAAAGCGGGGACGACCTACGAGCAGTACTTC. Protein sequence: CASSMGKAGTTYEQYF.

This chain joins TRBV5-4 and TRBJ2-4; D gene unclear. The CDR3 runs 19 residues. Trimming removed 0 bases from V and 1 base from J, with 20 bases in between. Germline V CDR1 and CDR2: SGHNT, YYREEE (reference sequence). The CDR3 loop is CASSLAWCSRVRAKNIQYF. In DNA form, the CDR3 reads TGTGCCAGCAGCTTGGCCTGGTGCAGCCGCGTGCGGGCCAAAAACATTCAGTACTTC.

V gene TRBV10-3 combines with J gene TRBJ1-6, with unresolved D. CDR3 length equals 15 residues. The V end lost 4 bases, the J end lost 7 bases, and 14 bases lay between the germline ends. From germline, CDR1 is ENHRY and CDR2 SYGVKD. CDR3 DNA: TGTGCCATCAGTGGAACCGGGAGGGAAAATTCACCCCTCCACTTT. Its protein is CAISGTGRENSPLHF.

This chain links TRBV19 with TRBJ2-1; the D is unclear. The CDR3 covers 15 residues. Trimming removed 4 bases from V and 3 bases from J, with 13 bases in between. The germline CDR1 and CDR2 sequences are LNHDA and SQIVND (reference sequence). DNA for the CDR3: TGTGCCAGTAGTACCCCGAGGCCCCGCTACAATGAGCAGTTCTTC. Protein product: CASSTPRPRYNEQFF.

This sequence joins TRBV27 and TRBJ2-3; possibly TRBD1 for D (5 bases). Germline-derived CDR1 and CDR2 are MNHEY and SMNVEV (reference sequence). The CDR3 is 15 amino acids. Trimming took 6 bases from V and 0 from J, leaving 13 bases between them. The CDR3 loop reads CASRALTVSTDTQYF. The CDR3 coding sequence is TGTGCCAGCAGGGCGTTGACAGTAAGCACAGATACGCAGTATTTT.

The chain couples TRBV7-2 to TRBJ1-1; a possible D gene is TRBD1 (6 bases). Germline V gene sequence: CDR1 SGHTA, CDR2 FQGNSA. This CDR3 is 15 amino acids long. Trimming removed 4 bases at V and 2 bases at J, with 14 bases between. The CDR3 DNA is TGTGCCAGCAGCTGGAAGGGGGACATCAACACTGAAGCTTTCTTT. Protein: CASSWKGDINTEAFF.

V gene TRBV7-3 combines with J gene TRBJ1-1, with D hard to call. Trimming stripped 5 bases from V and 3 bases from J, with 7 bases between. This CDR3 region has 12 residues. Germline V gene lookup returns CDR1 SGHTA and CDR2 FQGTGA. DNA of the CDR3: TGTGCCAGCAGCGGGAGGGACACTGAAGCTTTCTTT. Translated, it gives CASSGRDTEAFF.

As concerns this clone: Compared with germline, one end of the junction differs, possibly owing to a read error. V gene TRBV7-7 combines with J gene TRBJ2-2; TRBD1 is a possible D gene (5 bases). The CDR3 is 13 amino acids. Germline V CDR1 and CDR2: SSHAT, FNYEAQ (reference sequence). This chain's CDR3 is CASSPGFGGELFF. The CDR3 bases are TGTGCTAGCAGCCCAGGGTTCGGCGGGGAGCTGTTTTTT.

The chain joins TRBV7-9 to TRBJ1-5, with a tentative D call TRBD1 (6 bases). V was pared by 1 base and J by 0 bases, with 19 bases between. In germline, CDR1 is SEHNR, CDR2 FQNEAQ (reference sequence). This CDR3 has 19 residues. The CDR3 spells CASSLDSIGGGTSNQPQHF. CDR3 nucleotide sequence: TGTGCCAGCAGCTTAGATTCGATAGGGGGGGGAACTAGCAATCAGCCCCAGCATTTT.

This chain uses TRBV19 with TRBJ2-3; TRBD2 matches 9 bases. After removal of 3 bases from V and 2 bases from J, the junction contained 3 bases not matched to a gene. This CDR3 contains 15 residues. Germline V CDR1 and CDR2: LNHDA, SQIVND (reference sequence). The chain's CDR3 is CASSILAGNTDTQYF. The CDR3 DNA reads TGTGCCAGTAGTATTCTAGCGGGGAACACAGATACGCAGTATTTT.

The chain carries TRBV7-2 and TRBJ2-7; 8 nucleotides align to TRBD1. CDR1 is SGHTA, CDR2 FQGNSA, per germline. The CDR3 totals 13 residues. Trimming took 4 bases from V and 5 from J; bases not matched to a gene: 4. The CDR3 loop reads CASSYQQGDEQYF. CDR3 DNA sequence: TGTGCCAGCAGCTACCAACAGGGGGACGAGCAGTACTTC.